The 28 T cell receptor beta chains listed next were all sequenced from one sample in a study of T cells in Graves' hyperthyroidism and ophthalmopathy (dated by TCRdb to between 2018 and 2021). Receptor amplification or capture employed multiplex PCR. This sample was sequenced with an Illumina HiSeq 2000. The TCR beta CDR3 regions were amplified from RNA transcripts. For the first round of RT-PCR on the TCR CDR3, the HTBI primer set was used together with the Qiagen OneStep RT-PCR kit. TCRdb reprocessed the public reads (quality trimming at Q25 with fastp, clone calling with MiXCR) and kept in-frame beta chains. CDR3 protein sequences are deduplicated, and each keeps its most common genes and DNA. The sample profile shows roughly 600,000 distinct CDR3 sequences; around 13% of them were found once. The ten largest clones capture about an eighth of the sample. Specimen: blood. The source is a woman aged 45-65 years with Graves' ophthalmopathy.

There are many counts of this clonotype. The rearrangement links TRBV28 to TRBJ2-7; D ambiguous. CDR1 MDHEN and CDR2 SYDVKM come from the germline V gene. This CDR3 comprises 12 residues. V shed 9 bases and J shed 3 bases, with 12 bases lying between them. The CDR3 protein is CASGLLLYEQYF. In nucleotides, the CDR3 is TGTGCCAGTGGCCTTCTCCTCTACGAGCAGTACTTC.

The gene calls are TRBV27 and TRBJ1-4; no clear D. CDR1 MNHEY and CDR2 SMNVEV come from the germline V gene (reference sequence). There are 14 residues in the CDR3. Trimming shortened V by 3 bases and J by 0 bases, and 5 bases separated the two germline ends. The CDR3 coding sequence is TGTGCCAGCAGTTTCTTTGCAACTAATGAAAAACTGTTTTTT. It encodes CASSFFATNEKLFF. The entire variable domain, with the rest obtained from reference TRBV27 and TRBJ1-4, is as follows: EAQVTQNPRYLITVTGKKLTVTCSQNMNHEYMSWYRQDPGLGLRQIYYSMNVEVTDKGDVPEGYKVSRKEKRNFPLILESPSPNQTSLYFCASSFFATNEKLFFGSGTQLSVL.

This chain joins TRBV5-6 and TRBJ1-4; tentative D call: TRBD1 (5 bases). CDR1 and CDR2 (germline): SGHDT, YYEEEE. V was shortened by 2 bases and J by 11 bases, with 10 bases between the two germline ends. This CDR3 is built from 12 residues. CDR3 residues: CASSFEGTKLFF. Written as DNA, the CDR3 is TGTGCCAGCAGCTTTGAAGGGACTAAACTGTTTTTT.

This clonotype was counted at least ten times. The rearrangement joins TRBV27 to TRBJ2-1; D call uncertain. V dropped 1 base and J dropped 6 bases, with 10 bases sitting between them. The CDR3 loop spans 14 amino acids. Germline CDR1 reads MNHEY; CDR2 reads SMNVEV (reference sequence). The CDR3 nucleotides are TGTGCCAGCAGTTTATGGTCCGGATCCAATGAGCAGTTCTTC. Translating it yields CASSLWSGSNEQFF.

This clonotype was observed many times. This chain uses TRBV5-1 with TRBJ1-1; TRBD1 is a possible D gene (5 bases). CDR3 length: 16 amino acids. With 0 bases removed from V and 0 bases from J, the gap between germline ends came to 12 bases. Germline V gene lookup returns CDR1 SGHRS and CDR2 YFSETQ. The CDR3 loop is CASSLGDGLMNTEAFF. The CDR3 coding sequence is TGCGCCAGCAGCTTGGGGGACGGCCTTATGAACACTGAAGCTTTCTTT.

Ten or more counts support this clonotype. This rearrangement joins TRBV9 to TRBJ2-2; D gene unclear. From germline, CDR1 is SGDLS and CDR2 YYNGEE. This CDR3 has 16 residues. Trimming pared 0 bases from V and 2 bases from J, leaving 11 bases between. The CDR3 protein is CASSVDPASNTGELFF. The CDR3 DNA follows: TGTGCCAGCAGCGTAGACCCAGCGAGTAACACCGGGGAGCTGTTTTTT. The complete variable domain, with remaining parts taken from reference TRBV9 and TRBJ2-2, reads DSGVTQTPKHLITATGQRVTLRCSPRSGDLSVYWYQQSLDQGLQFLIQYYNGEERAKGNILERFSAQQFPDLHSELNLSSLELGDSALYFCASSVDPASNTGELFFGEGSRLTVL.

The chain couples TRBV11-2 to TRBJ2-5; 8 bases align to TRBD1. CDR1 SGHAT and CDR2 FQNNGV come from the germline V gene. The CDR3 has 15 residues. V shed 5 bases, J shed 3 bases, and the junction held 8 bases outside the gene matches. In nucleotides, the CDR3 is TGTGCCAGCAGCCCCGACAGGGGATGGGAAGAGACCCAGTACTTC. Its protein is CASSPDRGWEETQYF.

The V and J genes are TRBV5-5 and TRBJ1-2; the D is unclear. The CDR3 extends over 14 amino acids. The V gene lost 0 bases and the J gene lost 0 bases, with 6 bases spanning the gap. Germline CDR1 is SGHKS and CDR2 is YYEKEE (reference sequence). DNA of the CDR3: TGTGCCAGCAGCTTGGTTTTGACTAACTATGGCTACACCTTC. This codes for CASSLVLTNYGYTF.

This clonotype was counted at least ten times. The chain employs TRBV7-2 and TRBJ2-1, with D hard to call. CDR1 and CDR2 from the germline V gene are SGHTA and FQGNSA. Trimming took 3 bases from V and 6 from J, leaving 9 bases between them. The CDR3 is made up of 13 amino acids. The CDR3 loop reads CASSLGITNEQFF. For the CDR3, the DNA is TGTGCCAGCAGCTTGGGAATCACCAATGAGCAGTTCTTC.

This clonotype has ten or more counts. The chain employs TRBV11-2 and TRBJ2-7; maybe TRBD2 (5 bases). There are 15 residues in the CDR3. Germline loops: CDR1 SGHAT, CDR2 FQNNGV. Trimming stripped 1 base from V and 3 bases from J, with 13 bases between. CDR3 amino acids: CASSLGSGIYYEQYF. The CDR3 DNA sequence: TGTGCCAGCAGCTTAGGCTCCGGGATCTACTACGAGCAGTACTTC.

J is TRBJ1-1 and V is TRBV14; D is perhaps TRBD1 (5 bases). The CDR3 length is 15 residues. V lost 0 bases and J lost 5, with 13 bases in between. Germline values: CDR1 SGHDN, CDR2 FVKESK. This CDR3 reads CASSQDGRVGTEAFF. The CDR3 coding sequence is TGTGCCAGCAGCCAAGATGGCAGGGTCGGGACTGAAGCTTTCTTT.

This clonotype was seen many times. This chain's CDR3 is CASSLSKQGTYEQYF. The CDR3 bases are TGTGCCAGCAGTTTATCGAAACAGGGAACCTACGAGCAGTACTTC. The chain links TRBV27 to TRBJ2-7; possible D gene TRBD1, 6 bases. Per the germline V gene, CDR1 is MNHEY and CDR2 is SMNVEV (reference sequence). The CDR3 is made up of 15 amino acids. Trimming removed 0 bases from V and 2 bases from J, with 11 bases in between.

This clonotype appeared many times. The chain couples TRBV6-2 or TRBV6-3 to TRBJ1-1; TRBD1 agrees at 7 bases. J gave up 5 bases and V 6 bases, and 0 bases lay outside the gene matches. The length of the CDR3 is 11 residues. The germline V gene has CDR1 MNHEY and CDR2 SVGEGT. The CDR3 loop reads CASRQGTEAFF. In DNA, the CDR3 is TGTGCCAGCAGACAGGGGACTGAAGCTTTCTTT.

The table lists this clonotype with many counts. The rearrangement uses TRBV7-2 and TRBJ1-1; a possible D gene is TRBD1 (5 bases). V lost 5 bases to trimming and J lost 0 bases, with 10 bases between them. CDR3 length: 14 residues. The V gene's germline CDR1 is SGHTA and CDR2 FQGNSA. The CDR3 spells CASSPRQMNTEAFF. The CDR3 DNA follows: TGTGCCAGCAGCCCCCGACAGATGAACACTGAAGCTTTCTTT.

This clonotype was recorded many times. This chain connects TRBV20-1 to TRBJ1-2; tentatively, D is TRBD1 (5 bases). Germline values: CDR1 DFQATT, CDR2 SNEGSKA (reference sequence). V lost 4 bases and J lost 4, with 13 bases in between. The CDR3 has 13 residues. The CDR3 sequence: CSATDGGVYGYTF. The DNA for the CDR3 is TGCAGTGCTACGGACGGAGGGGTCTATGGCTACACCTTC.

This clonotype came up many times. The chain recombines TRBV5-5 with TRBJ2-7; D might be TRBD1 (5 bases). The CDR3 is 13 amino acids. Germline CDR1 reads SGHKS; CDR2 reads YYEKEE (reference sequence). Trimming removed 1 base from V and 6 bases from J, with 11 bases in between. The CDR3 sequence is CASSLLGAPEQYF. The CDR3 coding sequence is TGTGCCAGCAGCTTGTTAGGGGCCCCCGAGCAGTACTTC.

This clonotype has ten or more counts. The rearrangement uses TRBV28 and TRBJ1-2; D is possibly TRBD1 (6 bases). Per germline, CDR1 MDHEN and CDR2 SYDVKM. The CDR3 spans 16 residues. The V and J ends lost 1 base and 7 bases respectively, with 19 bases between them. The CDR3: CASSLSPTTGYGGYTF. CDR3 nucleotides: TGTGCCAGCAGTTTATCCCCCACCACAGGGTACGGTGGCTACACCTTC.

This clonotype was counted many times. The chain recombines TRBV30 with TRBJ2-1, with 10 bases identical to TRBD2. J gave up 8 bases and V 5 bases, and 9 bases lay outside the gene matches. The CDR3 has 14 residues. CDR1 is GTSNPN and CDR2 is SVGIG in the germline V gene (reference sequence). The CDR3 sequence is CAWRGPSGSDEQFF. The CDR3 DNA follows: TGTGCCTGGCGGGGGCCTAGCGGGAGTGATGAGCAGTTCTTC. Full variable domain (missing parts from reference TRBV30 and TRBJ2-1): SQTIHQWPATLVQPVGSPLSLECTVEGTSNPNLYWYRQAAGRGLQLLFYSVGIGQISSEVPQNLSASRPQDRQFILSSKKLLLSDSGFYLCAWRGPSGSDEQFFGPGTRLTVL.

This clonotype appeared many times. This chain links TRBV27 with TRBJ2-7; D not certain. V was trimmed by 6 bases and J by 6 bases, leaving 15 bases between them. This CDR3 spans 13 amino acids. Germline V gives CDR1 MNHEY, CDR2 SMNVEV (reference sequence). CDR3 sequence: CASRFGYLAEQYF. CDR3 bases: TGTGCCAGCAGATTTGGCTACCTCGCCGAGCAGTACTTC.

This clonotype has ten or more counts. The J gene is TRBJ2-7, the V gene TRBV20-1; weak D call: TRBD2 (5 bases). Trimming took 1 base from V and 3 from J, leaving 16 bases between them. Germline V lookup: CDR1 DFQATT, CDR2 SNEGSKA (reference sequence). This CDR3 has 15 residues. CDR3 sequence: CSARVSEAGLYEQYF. Written as DNA, the CDR3 is TGCAGTGCTAGAGTGAGTGAGGCGGGTCTCTACGAGCAGTACTTC.

The V gene is TRBV5-6, the J gene TRBJ1-4; TRBD1 is a possible D gene (6 bases). The CDR3 totals 16 residues. Germline lookup yields CDR1 SGHDT and CDR2 YYEEEE. V dropped 4 bases and J dropped 4 bases, with 17 bases sitting between them. The CDR3 DNA sequence: TGTGCCAGCAGCCCGACCCCGACAGGACTTAATGAAAAACTGTTTTTT. Amino acids: CASSPTPTGLNEKLFF.

This clonotype was seen at least ten times. V gene TRBV18 combines with J gene TRBJ2-2; 15 bases fit TRBD2. Per germline, CDR1 KGHSH and CDR2 LQKENI. CDR3 length equals 16 residues. V shed 2 bases and J 7 bases; nucleotides not matched to a gene: 2. CDR3 in DNA: TGTGCCAGCTCACCAGGGACTAGCGGGAGGATCGGGGAGCTGTTTTTT. This gives the protein CASSPGTSGRIGELFF. Based on the CDR3 plus reference TRBV18 and TRBJ2-2, the full variable domain is NAGVMQNPRHLVRRRGQEARLRCSPMKGHSHVYWYRQLPEEGLKFMVYLQKENIIDESGMPKERFSAEFPKEGPSILRIQQVVRGDSAAYFCASSPGTSGRIGELFFGEGSRLTVL.

This clonotype was counted between two and nine times. The V call is TRBV5-5, the J call TRBJ1-6; the match to TRBD1 covers 8 bases. The germline V gene has CDR1 SGHKS and CDR2 YYEKEE (reference sequence). J gave up 1 base and V 4 bases, and 4 bases lay outside the gene matches. The CDR3 sequence is 16 residues long. DNA for the CDR3: TGTGCCAGCAGCCCGACAGGGGAGTCCTATAATTCACCCCTCCACTTT. Residues: CASSPTGESYNSPLHF.

There are a few counts of this clonotype. The V call is TRBV9, the J call TRBJ2-1, with 10 bases identical to TRBD2. CDR1 and CDR2 from the germline V gene are SGDLS and YYNGEE. The CDR3 extends over 17 amino acids. V trimming: 0 bases; J trimming: 2 bases; junction bases outside the gene matches: 5. For the CDR3, the DNA is TGTGCCAGCAGCGTAGCCCCCGGACTAGCGGCCTACAATGAGCAGTTCTTC. This sequence encodes CASSVAPGLAAYNEQFF.

This clonotype was picked up many times. V usage is TRBV2 and J usage is TRBJ1-5; perhaps TRBD1 as D (6 bases). The CDR3 covers 15 residues. V shed 4 bases and J shed 9 bases, with 19 bases lying between them. The germline gives CDR1 SNHLY, CDR2 FYNNEI. The CDR3: CASSVTGTGLRPQHF. CDR3 DNA sequence: TGTGCCAGCAGTGTTACAGGGACGGGGCTTCGGCCCCAGCATTTT.

Points on this clonotype: This may be a read error, as it is one base from a much larger clone. The genes are TRBV10-3 and TRBJ1-2; no firm D call. Between the trimmed V and J ends, which lost 2 bases and 8 bases, there was a span of 12 bases. Germline V gives CDR1 ENHRY, CDR2 SYGVKD. The CDR3 covers 13 residues. The CDR3 DNA follows: TGTGCCATCAGTGAGGTCGCACCGGCAGGCTACACCTTC. Protein product: CAISEVAPAGYTF.

At least ten counts were recorded for this clonotype. The rearrangement uses TRBV20-1 and TRBJ2-2, with 7 bases matching TRBD1. CDR1 and CDR2 (germline): DFQATT, SNEGSKA (reference sequence). This CDR3 contains 14 residues. V trimming: 6 bases; J trimming: 2 bases; junction bases outside the gene matches: 6. The CDR3 loop reads CSATGTDNTGELFF. Written as DNA, the CDR3 is TGCAGTGCGACCGGGACAGACAACACCGGGGAGCTGTTTTTT.

This clonotype was observed at least ten times. The V gene is TRBV7-3, the J gene TRBJ2-2, with TRBD1 as a possible D gene (6 bases). Germline V CDR1 and CDR2: SGHTA, FQGTGA. Trimming stripped 1 base from V and 5 bases from J, with 8 bases between. This CDR3 has 14 residues. This CDR3 is CASSLRGTTGELFF. As DNA, the CDR3 is TGTGCCAGCAGCTTAAGAGGGACAACCGGGGAGCTGTTTTTT. Complete variable domain (other parts from reference TRBV7-3 and TRBJ2-2): GAGVSQTPSNKVTEKGKYVELRCDPISGHTALYWYRQSLGQGPEFLIYFQGTGAADDSGLPNDRFFAVRPEGSVSTLKIQRTERGDSAVYLCASSLRGTTGELFFGEGSRLTVL.